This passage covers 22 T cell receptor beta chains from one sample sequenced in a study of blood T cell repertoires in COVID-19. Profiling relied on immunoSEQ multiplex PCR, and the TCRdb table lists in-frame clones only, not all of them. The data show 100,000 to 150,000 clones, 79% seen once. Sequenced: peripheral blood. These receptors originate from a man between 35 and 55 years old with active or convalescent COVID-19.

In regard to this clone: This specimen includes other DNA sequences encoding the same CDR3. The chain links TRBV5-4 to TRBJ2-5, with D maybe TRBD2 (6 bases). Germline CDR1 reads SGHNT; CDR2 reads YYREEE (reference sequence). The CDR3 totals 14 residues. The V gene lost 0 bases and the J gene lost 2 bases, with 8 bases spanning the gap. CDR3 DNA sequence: TGTGCCAGCAGCTTGGCGGGGGTACAAGAGACCCAGTACTTC. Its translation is CASSLAGVQETQYF.

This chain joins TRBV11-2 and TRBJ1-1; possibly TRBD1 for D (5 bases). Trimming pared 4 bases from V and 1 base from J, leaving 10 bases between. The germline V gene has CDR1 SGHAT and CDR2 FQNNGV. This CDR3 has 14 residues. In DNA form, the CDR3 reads TGTGCCAGCAGCTCCCGGGGGGAGAACACTGAAGCTTTCTTT. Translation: CASSSRGENTEAFF.

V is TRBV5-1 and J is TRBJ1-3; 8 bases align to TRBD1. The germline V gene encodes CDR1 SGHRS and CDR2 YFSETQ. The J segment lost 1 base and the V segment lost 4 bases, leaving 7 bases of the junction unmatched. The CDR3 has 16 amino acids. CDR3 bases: TGCGCCAGCAGCCCGGACAGGGCCAATTCTGGAAACACCATATATTTT. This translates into CASSPDRANSGNTIYF. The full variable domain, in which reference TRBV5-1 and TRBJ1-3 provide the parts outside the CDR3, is KAGVTQTPRYLIKTRGQQVTLSCSPISGHRSVSWYQQTPGQGLQFLFEYFSETQRNKGNFPGRFSGRQFSNSRSEMNVSTLELGDSALYLCASSPDRANSGNTIYFGEGSWLTVV.

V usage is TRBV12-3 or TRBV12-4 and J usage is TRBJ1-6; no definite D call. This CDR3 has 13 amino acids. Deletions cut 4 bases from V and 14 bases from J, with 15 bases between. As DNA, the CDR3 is TGTGCCAGCAGTTCCCGGGTCGTTCTGGCCCTCCACTTT. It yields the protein CASSSRVVLALHF.

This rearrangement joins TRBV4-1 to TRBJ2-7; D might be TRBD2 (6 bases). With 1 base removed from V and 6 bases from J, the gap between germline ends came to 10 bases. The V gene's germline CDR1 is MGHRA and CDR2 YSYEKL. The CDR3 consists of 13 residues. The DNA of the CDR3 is TGCGCCAGCAGCCAAGCCGGGGGACTCGAGCAGTACTTC. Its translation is CASSQAGGLEQYF.

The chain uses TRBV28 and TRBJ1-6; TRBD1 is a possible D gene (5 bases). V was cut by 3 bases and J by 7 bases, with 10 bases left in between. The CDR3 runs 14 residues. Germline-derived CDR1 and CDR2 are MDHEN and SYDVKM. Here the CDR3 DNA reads TGTGCCAGCAGTTTTCCCGGGGGAAATTCACCCCTCCACTTT. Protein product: CASSFPGGNSPLHF.

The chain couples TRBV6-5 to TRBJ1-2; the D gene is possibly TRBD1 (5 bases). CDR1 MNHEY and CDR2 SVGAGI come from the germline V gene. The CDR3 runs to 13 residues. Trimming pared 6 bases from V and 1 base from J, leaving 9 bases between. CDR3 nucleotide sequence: TGTGCCAGCAGATCTGACAGTAACTATGGCTACACCTTC. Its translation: CASRSDSNYGYTF.

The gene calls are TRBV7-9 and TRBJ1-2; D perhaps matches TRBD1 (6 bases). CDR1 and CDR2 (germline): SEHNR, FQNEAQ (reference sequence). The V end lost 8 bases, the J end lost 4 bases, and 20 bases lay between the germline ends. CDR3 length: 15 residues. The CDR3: CASSPSGQNRYGYTF. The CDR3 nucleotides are TGTGCCAGCTCACCCTCCGGACAGAACCGCTATGGCTACACCTTC.

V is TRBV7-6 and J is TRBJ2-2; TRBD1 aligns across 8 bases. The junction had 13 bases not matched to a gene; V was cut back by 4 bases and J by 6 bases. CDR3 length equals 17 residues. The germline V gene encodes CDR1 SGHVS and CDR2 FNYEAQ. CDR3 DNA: TGTGCCAGCAGCTCGCGCCTGCAGGGGGCTGGGGCCGGGGAGCTGTTTTTT. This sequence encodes CASSSRLQGAGAGELFF.

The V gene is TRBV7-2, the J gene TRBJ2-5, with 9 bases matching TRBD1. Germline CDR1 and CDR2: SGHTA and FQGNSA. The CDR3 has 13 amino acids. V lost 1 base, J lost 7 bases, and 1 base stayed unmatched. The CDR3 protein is CASSLGQGGTQYF. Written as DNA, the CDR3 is TGTGCCAGCAGCTTAGGACAGGGGGGGACCCAGTACTTC.

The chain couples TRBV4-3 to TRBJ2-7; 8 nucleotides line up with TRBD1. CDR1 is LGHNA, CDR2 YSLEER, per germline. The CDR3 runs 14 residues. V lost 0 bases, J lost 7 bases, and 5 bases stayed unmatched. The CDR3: CASSQDRGLEEQYF. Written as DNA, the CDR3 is TGCGCCAGCAGCCAAGACAGGGGGCTTGAAGAGCAGTACTTC.

CDR3 in DNA: TGTGCCAGCAGCGGAATCCGACAGGGCGATGGCTACACCTTC. It yields the protein CASSGIRQGDGYTF. This chain uses TRBV7-9 with TRBJ1-2; 7 nucleotides match TRBD1. Germline-derived CDR1 and CDR2 are SEHNR and FQNEAQ (reference sequence). The J segment lost 6 bases and the V segment lost 5 bases, leaving 9 bases of the junction unmatched. This CDR3 comprises 14 residues.

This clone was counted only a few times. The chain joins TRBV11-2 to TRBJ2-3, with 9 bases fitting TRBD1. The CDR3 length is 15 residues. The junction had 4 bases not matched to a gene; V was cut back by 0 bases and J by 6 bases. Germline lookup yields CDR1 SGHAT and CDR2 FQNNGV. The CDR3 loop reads CASSLDGTGYDTQYF. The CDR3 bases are TGTGCCAGCAGCTTAGATGGGACAGGGTATGATACGCAGTATTTT. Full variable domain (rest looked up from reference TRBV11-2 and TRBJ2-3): EAGVAQSPRYKIIEKRQSVAFWCNPISGHATLYWYQQILGQGPKLLIQFQNNGVVDDSQLPKDRFSAERLKGVDSTLKIQPAKLEDSAVYLCASSLDGTGYDTQYFGPGTRLTVL.

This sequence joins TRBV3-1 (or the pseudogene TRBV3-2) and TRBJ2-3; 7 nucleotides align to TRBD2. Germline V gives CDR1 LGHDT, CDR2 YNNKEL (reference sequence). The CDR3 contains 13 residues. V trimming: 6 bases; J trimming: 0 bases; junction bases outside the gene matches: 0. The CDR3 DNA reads TGTGCCAGCAGAGCGGGAAGCACAGATACGCAGTATTTT. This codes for CASRAGSTDTQYF.

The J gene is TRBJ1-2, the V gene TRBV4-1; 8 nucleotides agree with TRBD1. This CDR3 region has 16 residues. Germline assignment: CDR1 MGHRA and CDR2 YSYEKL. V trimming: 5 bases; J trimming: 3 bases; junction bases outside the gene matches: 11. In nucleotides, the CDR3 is TGCGCCAGCAGCTCAGGGGCCGGGACAGGCTACTATGGCTACACCTTC. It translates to CASSSGAGTGYYGYTF.

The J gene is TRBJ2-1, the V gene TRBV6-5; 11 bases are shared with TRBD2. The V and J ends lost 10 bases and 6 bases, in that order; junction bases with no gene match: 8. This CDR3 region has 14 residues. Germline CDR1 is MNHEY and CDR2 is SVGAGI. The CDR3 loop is CATQRLAGINEQFF. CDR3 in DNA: TGTGCCACCCAAAGACTAGCGGGGATCAATGAGCAGTTCTTC.

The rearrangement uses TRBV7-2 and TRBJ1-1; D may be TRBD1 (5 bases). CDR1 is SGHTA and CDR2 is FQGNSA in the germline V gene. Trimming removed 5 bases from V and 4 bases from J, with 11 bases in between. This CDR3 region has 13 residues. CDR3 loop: CASSPTGITEAFF. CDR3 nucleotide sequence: TGTGCCAGCAGCCCCACAGGAATCACTGAAGCTTTCTTT.

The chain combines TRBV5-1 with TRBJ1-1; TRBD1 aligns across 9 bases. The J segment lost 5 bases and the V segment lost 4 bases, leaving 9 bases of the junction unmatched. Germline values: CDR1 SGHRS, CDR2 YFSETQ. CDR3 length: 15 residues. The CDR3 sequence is CASSQQGARETEAFF. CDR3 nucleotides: TGCGCCAGCAGCCAACAGGGGGCTCGGGAAACTGAAGCTTTCTTT.

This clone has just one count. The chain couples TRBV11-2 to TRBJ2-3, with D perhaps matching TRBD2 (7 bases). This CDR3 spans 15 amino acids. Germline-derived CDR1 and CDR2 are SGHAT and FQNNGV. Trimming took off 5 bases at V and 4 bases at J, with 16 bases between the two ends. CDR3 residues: CASSPRGGVSDTQYF. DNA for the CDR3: TGTGCCAGCAGCCCGAGGGGGGGGGTTTCAGATACGCAGTATTTT. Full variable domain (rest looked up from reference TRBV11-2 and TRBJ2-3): EAGVAQSPRYKIIEKRQSVAFWCNPISGHATLYWYQQILGQGPKLLIQFQNNGVVDDSQLPKDRFSAERLKGVDSTLKIQPAKLEDSAVYLCASSPRGGVSDTQYFGPGTRLTVL.

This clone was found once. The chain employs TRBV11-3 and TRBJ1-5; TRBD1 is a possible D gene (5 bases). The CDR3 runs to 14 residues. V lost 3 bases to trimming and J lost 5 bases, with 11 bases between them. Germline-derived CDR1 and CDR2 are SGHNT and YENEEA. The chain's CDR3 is CASSLGQGDQPQHF. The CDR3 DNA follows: TGTGCCAGCAGCTTGGGGCAGGGCGATCAGCCCCAGCATTTT. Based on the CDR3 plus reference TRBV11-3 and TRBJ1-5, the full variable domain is EAGVVQSPRYKIIEKKQPVAFWCNPISGHNTLYWYLQNLGQGPELLIRYENEEAVDDSQLPKDRFSAERLKGVDSTLKIQPAELGDSAVYLCASSLGQGDQPQHFGDGTRLSIL.

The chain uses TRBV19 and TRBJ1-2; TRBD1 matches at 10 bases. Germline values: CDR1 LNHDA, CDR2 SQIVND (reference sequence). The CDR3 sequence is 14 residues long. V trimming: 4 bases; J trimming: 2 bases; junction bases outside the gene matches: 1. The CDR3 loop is CASSRGQGNYGYTF. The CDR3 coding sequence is TGTGCCAGTAGTAGGGGACAGGGGAACTATGGCTACACCTTC.

The CDR3 DNA reads TGTGCCAGCAGCTCACGGGGAGCGGGGGGCCAGGGGACCCAGTACTTC. It specifies CASSSRGAGGQGTQYF. J is TRBJ2-5 and V is TRBV3-1 (or the pseudogene TRBV3-2); 9 positions match TRBD2. The CDR3 consists of 16 residues. V shed 5 bases and J 7 bases; nucleotides not matched to a gene: 14. In germline, CDR1 is LGHDT, CDR2 YNNKEL (reference sequence).